Sequencing of this T cell receptor (beta chain) was carried out in a study of post-analysis software for immune sequencing data. Notes on the study in general: Patients showed TRBV5-6, TRBV5-1 and TRBV20-1 among roughly 5 TRBV segments more frequent than in controls.

Tagging with unique molecular identifiers was a feature of the TCR beta cDNA libraries. TCRdb reprocessed the PCR reads via MiXCR and lists one record per CDR3 protein. This sample carries roughly 700,000 distinct CDR3 sequences, 25% to 30% of them seen once, and the ten largest clones take around 0.56%. This clonotype was detected only a few times. Its specificity is unknown. The CDR3 is 16 residues long. CDR1 is SGHVT and CDR2 is SQSDAQ in the germline V gene. V lost 5 bases and J lost 1, with 17 bases in between. This receptor was identified in a girl aged 5 to 17 with multiple sclerosis. The sample taken for sequencing was blood. The rearrangement joins TRBV7-4 to TRBJ1-1, with D hard to call. The chain's CDR3 is CASSTRAREQNTEAFF. CDR3 coding DNA: TGTGCCAGCAGCACTCGGGCGAGGGAACAGAACACTGAAGCTTTCTTT.